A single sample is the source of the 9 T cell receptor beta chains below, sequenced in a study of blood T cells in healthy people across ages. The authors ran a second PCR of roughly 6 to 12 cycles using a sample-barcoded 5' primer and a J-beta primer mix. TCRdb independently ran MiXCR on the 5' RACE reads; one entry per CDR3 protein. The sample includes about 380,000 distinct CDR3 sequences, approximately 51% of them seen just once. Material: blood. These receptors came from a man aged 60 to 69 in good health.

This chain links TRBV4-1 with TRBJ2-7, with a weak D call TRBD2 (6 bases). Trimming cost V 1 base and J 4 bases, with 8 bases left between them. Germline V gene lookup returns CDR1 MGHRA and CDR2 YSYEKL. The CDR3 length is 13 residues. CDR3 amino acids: CASSQGGGYEQYF. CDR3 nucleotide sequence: TGCGCCAGCAGCCAAGGGGGAGGTTACGAGCAGTACTTC.

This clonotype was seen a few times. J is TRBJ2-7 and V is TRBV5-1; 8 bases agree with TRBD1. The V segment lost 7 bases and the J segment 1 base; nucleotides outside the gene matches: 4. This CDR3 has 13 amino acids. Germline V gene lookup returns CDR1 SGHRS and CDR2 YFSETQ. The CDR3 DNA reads TGCGCCAGCTCAACAGGGGGGTCCTACGAGCAGTACTTC. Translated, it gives CASSTGGSYEQYF.

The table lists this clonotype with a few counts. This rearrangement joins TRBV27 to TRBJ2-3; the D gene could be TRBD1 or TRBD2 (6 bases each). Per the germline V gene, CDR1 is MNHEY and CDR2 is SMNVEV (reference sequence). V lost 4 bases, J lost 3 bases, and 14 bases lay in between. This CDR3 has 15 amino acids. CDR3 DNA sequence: TGTGCCAGCAGTTCCCGACAGGAGGGGACAGATACGCAGTATTTT. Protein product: CASSSRQEGTDTQYF.

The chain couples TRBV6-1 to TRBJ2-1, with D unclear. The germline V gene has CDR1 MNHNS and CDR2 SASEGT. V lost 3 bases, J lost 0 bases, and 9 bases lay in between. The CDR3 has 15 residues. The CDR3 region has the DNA TGTGCCAGCAGTGACCAGGCAACCTCCTACAATGAGCAGTTCTTC. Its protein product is CASSDQATSYNEQFF.

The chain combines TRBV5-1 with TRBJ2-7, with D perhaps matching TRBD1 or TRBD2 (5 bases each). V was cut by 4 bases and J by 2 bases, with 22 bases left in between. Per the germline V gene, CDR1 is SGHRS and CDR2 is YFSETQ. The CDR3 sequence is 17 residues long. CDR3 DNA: TGCGCCAGCAGCCTCGGGACCCAGCGAGCCTCCCCCTACGAGCAGTACTTC. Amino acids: CASSLGTQRASPYEQYF. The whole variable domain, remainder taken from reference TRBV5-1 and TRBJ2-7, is KAGVTQTPRYLIKTRGQQVTLSCSPISGHRSVSWYQQTPGQGLQFLFEYFSETQRNKGNFPGRFSGRQFSNSRSEMNVSTLELGDSALYLCASSLGTQRASPYEQYFGPGTRLTVT.

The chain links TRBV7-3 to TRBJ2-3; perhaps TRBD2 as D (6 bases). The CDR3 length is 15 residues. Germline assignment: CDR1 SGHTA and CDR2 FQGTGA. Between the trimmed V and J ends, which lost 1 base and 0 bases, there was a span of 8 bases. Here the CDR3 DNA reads TGTGCCAGCAGCTTAAATGGGAGGAGCACAGATACGCAGTATTTT. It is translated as CASSLNGRSTDTQYF.

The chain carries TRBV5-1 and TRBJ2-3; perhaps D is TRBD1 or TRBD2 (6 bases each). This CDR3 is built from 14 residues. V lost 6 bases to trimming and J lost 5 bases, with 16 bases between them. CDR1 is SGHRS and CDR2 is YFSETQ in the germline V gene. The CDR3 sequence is CASTRGQGGDTQYF. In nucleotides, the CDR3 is TGCGCCAGCACCCGGGGGCAGGGAGGAGATACGCAGTATTTT. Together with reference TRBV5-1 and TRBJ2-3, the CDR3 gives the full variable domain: KAGVTQTPRYLIKTRGQQVTLSCSPISGHRSVSWYQQTPGQGLQFLFEYFSETQRNKGNFPGRFSGRQFSNSRSEMNVSTLELGDSALYLCASTRGQGGDTQYFGPGTRLTVL.

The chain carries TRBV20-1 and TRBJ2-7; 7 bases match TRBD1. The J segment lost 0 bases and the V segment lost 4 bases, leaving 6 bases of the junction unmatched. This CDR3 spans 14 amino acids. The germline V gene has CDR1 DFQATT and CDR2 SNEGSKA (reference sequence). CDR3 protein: CSAKSGTVSYEQYF. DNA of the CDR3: TGCAGTGCTAAGTCCGGGACAGTCTCCTACGAGCAGTACTTC.

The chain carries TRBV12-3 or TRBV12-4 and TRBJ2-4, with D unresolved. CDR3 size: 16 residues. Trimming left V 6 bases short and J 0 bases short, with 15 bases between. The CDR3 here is CASSHQVNLAKNIQYF. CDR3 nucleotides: TGTGCCAGCAGCCATCAGGTTAACCTAGCCAAAAACATTCAGTACTTC.